The rows below give T cell receptor beta chains drawn from one sample of a study of T cell responses to AZD1222 COVID-19 vaccine. Produced via immunoSEQ multiplex PCR; TCRdb's table is partial and in-frame only. The profile shows 95,000 to 150,000 clones, about 90% of them singletons. The material sequenced was peripheral blood, taken on day 0 of AZD1222 vaccination. The receptors shown here come from an adult in good health. CDR3s include the opening cysteine and the closing phenylalanine or tryptophan.

j_call: TRBJ2-1
v_call: TRBV7-3
cdr3_aa: CASSPAPGSNEQFF

j_call: TRBJ2-1
v_call: TRBV5-1
cdr3_aa: CASSVGQGWDNEQFF

j_call: TRBJ2-3
v_call: TRBV5-6
cdr3_aa: CASSTPGLGTDTQYF

j_call: TRBJ1-1
v_call: TRBV20-1
cdr3_aa: CSASGAANTEAFF

j_call: TRBJ2-7
v_call: TRBV27
cdr3_aa: CASSGTSWLSYEQYF

j_call: TRBJ1-1
v_call: TRBV3-1/TRBV3-2
cdr3_aa: CASSAGTATEAFF

j_call: TRBJ2-2
v_call: TRBV11-3
cdr3_aa: CASSETGLNTGELFF

j_call: TRBJ2-7
v_call: TRBV2
cdr3_aa: CASSVEGYEQYF

j_call: TRBJ1-1
v_call: TRBV2
cdr3_aa: CASSERGAGWNTEAFF

j_call: TRBJ1-1
v_call: TRBV9
cdr3_aa: CASSRTGKNTEAFF

j_call: TRBJ2-3
v_call: TRBV6-5
cdr3_aa: CASRLGGRVADTQYF

j_call: TRBJ2-5
v_call: TRBV5-1
cdr3_aa: CASSLGLTGEQETQYF

j_call: TRBJ1-3
v_call: TRBV6-1
cdr3_aa: CASSVGPQGSSGNTIYF

j_call: TRBJ2-2
v_call: TRBV5-4
cdr3_aa: CASSQGTSGWPGAGELFF

j_call: TRBJ2-3
v_call: TRBV7-8
cdr3_aa: CASSRGTSGGTITDTQYF

j_call: TRBJ2-6
v_call: TRBV27
cdr3_aa: CASRDVSGANVLTF

j_call: TRBJ1-2
v_call: TRBV30
cdr3_aa: CAWSVLGDRGYTF

j_call: TRBJ1-5
v_call: TRBV19
cdr3_aa: CASSGPRAGNQPQHF

j_call: TRBJ1-2
v_call: TRBV12-3/TRBV12-4
cdr3_aa: CASSPGAGYTF

j_call: TRBJ2-5
v_call: TRBV5-1
cdr3_aa: CASSSGTGQETQYF

j_call: TRBJ2-2
v_call: TRBV19
cdr3_aa: CASSTPGLAGGPAGELFF

j_call: TRBJ2-5
v_call: TRBV24-1
cdr3_aa: CATSKREETQYF

j_call: TRBJ2-7
v_call: TRBV7-8
cdr3_aa: CASSLVGGGTSPYEQYF

j_call: TRBJ1-4
v_call: TRBV15
cdr3_aa: CATSRVQDEKLFF

j_call: TRBJ2-3
v_call: TRBV25-1
cdr3_aa: CASSAKSTQYF

j_call: TRBJ1-1
v_call: TRBV5-6
cdr3_aa: CASSLETGTGGTEAFF

j_call: TRBJ1-2
v_call: TRBV14
cdr3_aa: CASSPAPPGYTF

j_call: TRBJ1-4
v_call: TRBV10-3
cdr3_aa: CATTGTATNEKLFF

j_call: TRBJ1-5
v_call: TRBV4-1
cdr3_aa: CASSQGQGSEPQHF

j_call: TRBJ2-2
v_call: TRBV19
cdr3_aa: CASSFSGTGKAGELFF

j_call: TRBJ1-2
v_call: TRBV6-2/TRBV6-3
cdr3_aa: CASSYTVKEGYTF

j_call: TRBJ1-5
v_call: TRBV6-1
cdr3_aa: CASSELRGNSNQPQHF

j_call: TRBJ1-3
v_call: TRBV28
cdr3_aa: CASSHQGVSGANTIYF

j_call: TRBJ1-2
v_call: TRBV6-1
cdr3_aa: CASSEAAGADYGYTF

j_call: TRBJ2-1
v_call: TRBV6-4
cdr3_aa: CASSPSGTNYNEQFF

j_call: TRBJ1-2
v_call: TRBV12-3/TRBV12-4
cdr3_aa: CASSPTGGYGYTF

j_call: TRBJ1-5
v_call: TRBV7-6
cdr3_aa: CASSRGPLYSNQPQHF

j_call: TRBJ1-5
v_call: TRBV9
cdr3_aa: CASSKGGGNQPQHF

j_call: TRBJ1-1
v_call: TRBV12-3/TRBV12-4
cdr3_aa: CASRIQVNTEAFF

j_call: TRBJ1-2
v_call: TRBV18
cdr3_aa: CASSPPSHYGYTF

j_call: TRBJ1-1
v_call: TRBV6-5
cdr3_aa: CASSYSSRETEAFF

j_call: TRBJ2-1
v_call: TRBV7-9
cdr3_aa: CASSLNYPAGEDNEQFF

j_call: TRBJ1-2
v_call: TRBV5-6
cdr3_aa: CASSLRSGNYGYTF

j_call: TRBJ1-4
v_call: TRBV6-2/TRBV6-3
cdr3_aa: CASSPMGTNEKLFF

j_call: TRBJ2-1
v_call: TRBV5-1
cdr3_aa: CASSGSLRASYNEQFF

j_call: TRBJ1-5
v_call: TRBV7-6
cdr3_aa: CASSADSDQPQHF

j_call: TRBJ1-2
v_call: TRBV12-5
cdr3_aa: CASGFGGNYGYTF

j_call: TRBJ1-2
v_call: TRBV19
cdr3_aa: CASSGGPRNNYGYTF

j_call: TRBJ1-1
v_call: TRBV2
cdr3_aa: CATKMNTEAFF

j_call: TRBJ1-2
v_call: TRBV28
cdr3_aa: CASLMGGLNYGYTF

j_call: TRBJ2-7
v_call: TRBV30
cdr3_aa: CAWSTGPAYEQYF

j_call: TRBJ2-5
v_call: TRBV5-5
cdr3_aa: CASSLDYFQETQYF

j_call: TRBJ1-4
v_call: TRBV19
cdr3_aa: CASSMTGLNEKLFF

j_call: TRBJ2-3
v_call: TRBV10-3
cdr3_aa: CAISVSGTDTQYF

j_call: TRBJ1-3
v_call: TRBV7-2
cdr3_aa: CASSLGGSRGNTIYF

j_call: TRBJ1-1
v_call: TRBV5-1
cdr3_aa: CASSFYSSSLGDNSF